There are a few counts of the clone carrying this TCR beta chain. Its target is unknown. These data come from a study of graft-versus-host responses after intestinal transplantation. Across the study: As for transplant type, recipients had multivisceral, liver-intestinal, or isolated intestinal grafts. Every recipient underwent anti-thymocyte globulin induction, then tacrolimus and steroids for three to four years.

The study's findings and limits: Investigators detected GvH clones in recipient marrow, with some emerging earlier in ileum or blood. Allografts of patients with graft-donor T cell macrochimerism showed high graft-versus-host to host-versus-graft clone ratios.

Germline trimming cut 0 bases from V and 3 bases from J; bases unmatched to any gene: 7. The CDR3 length is 16 residues. Germline-derived CDR1 and CDR2 are SGDLS and YYNGEE. Clones were read by immunoSEQ multiplex PCR, and TCRdb kept only the in-frame ones, dropping some. The table records about 90,000 clones, over 80% of them present only once. The TCR originated in a human donor who received an intestinal transplant. The gene calls are TRBV9 and TRBJ2-7, with 9 bases identical to TRBD2. The sample was unstimulated CD8+ T cells sorted from spleen or lymph node cells, taken before intestinal transplant. The CDR3 DNA reads as TGTGCCAGCAGCGTAGGAAGCGGGGGGCCCCTCTACGAGCAGTACTTC. Amino acid sequence: CASSVGSGGPLYEQYF.